A selection of T cell receptor beta chains follows, all from one sample in a study of blood T cell repertoires in COVID-19. Libraries were prepared by immunoSEQ multiplex PCR; TCRdb keeps only in-frame clonotypes and omits some of them. Altogether about 240,000 clones are present, 82% being singletons, with the ten largest covering 12%. Specimen: peripheral blood. The receptor source for this set is an older woman with active or convalescent COVID-19. The CDR3 runs from the conserved cysteine through the conserved F or W. Fields, in order: J gene, clone size, D gene, V gene, CDR3 protein, CDR3 DNA. A D gene is named only where the DNA matches it firmly. Only part of the rows carry a size: once, few, many, or a class if the clone is expanded.

TRBJ1-3	once	TRBD1	TRBV2	CASSGLVTGPGKRNTIYF	TGTGCCAGCTCAGGCCTTGTGACAGGGCCGGGGAAAAGAAACACCATATATTTT
TRBJ2-7	once	TRBD1	TRBV6-6	CASSHGQAYEQYF	TGTGCCAGCAGCCATGGACAGGCCTACGAGCAGTACTTC
TRBJ1-2	.	.	TRBV6-2/TRBV6-3	CASSYGRVRGYTF	TGTGCCAGCAGTTACGGCAGGGTAAGAGGCTACACCTTC
TRBJ1-5	.	.	TRBV7-2	CASSLGSASPQHF	TGTGCCAGCAGCTTAGGTTCAGCGTCCCCCCAGCATTTT
TRBJ1-5	.	TRBD1	TRBV5-5	CASSLQGASNQPQHF	TGTGCCAGCAGCCTACAGGGGGCGAGCAATCAGCCCCAGCATTTT
TRBJ2-7	.	TRBD2	TRBV4-1	CASSQDRTSGYEQYF	TGCGCCAGCAGCCAAGATCGGACTAGCGGCTACGAGCAGTACTTC
TRBJ2-3	once	.	TRBV29-1	CSVEGQGYADTQYF	TGCAGCGTTGAAGGGCAGGGGTACGCAGATACGCAGTATTTT
TRBJ2-5	.	TRBD1	TRBV5-6	CASSPRTGWGMIETQYF	TGTGCCAGCAGCCCCCGGACAGGGTGGGGGATGATAGAGACCCAGTACTTC
TRBJ2-6	.	TRBD1	TRBV7-2	CASSAPGQGAGANVLTF	TGTGCCAGCAGCGCTCCGGGACAGGGGGCTGGGGCCAACGTCCTGACTTTC
TRBJ1-2	.	.	TRBV19	CASSITSNYGYTF	TGTGCCAGTAGTATAACAAGTAACTATGGCTACACCTTC
TRBJ1-1	.	.	TRBV30	CAWSVSSEAFF	TGTGCCTGGAGTGTAAGCTCTGAAGCTTTCTTT
TRBJ2-3	.	TRBD2	TRBV19	CASSIDRPGGASDTQYF	TGTGCCAGTAGTATAGATAGGCCGGGGGGGGCATCAGATACGCAGTATTTT
TRBJ2-2	once	.	TRBV25-1	CASSGNTGFIGELFF	TGTGCCAGCAGTGGAAACACAGGGTTCATCGGGGAGCTGTTTTTT
TRBJ2-2	.	.	TRBV2	CASRSGTGELFF	TGTGCCAGCAGGTCAGGCACCGGGGAGCTGTTTTTT
TRBJ1-5	.	TRBD1	TRBV7-8	CASSRDRGYQPQHF	TGTGCCAGCAGCCGGGACAGGGGCTATCAGCCCCAGCATTTT
TRBJ2-2	.	.	TRBV6-5	CATSTGGGPTGELFF	TGTGCCACCTCCACAGGTGGGGGCCCCACCGGGGAGCTGTTTTTT
TRBJ1-3	.	TRBD1	TRBV30	CAWSPPDRGNTIYF	TGTGCCTGGAGTCCCCCGGACAGGGGGAACACCATATATTTT
TRBJ2-7	.	TRBD1	TRBV4-1	CASSKGGQGSNEQYF	TGCGCCAGCAGCAAGGGGGGACAGGGAAGCAACGAGCAGTACTTC
TRBJ1-1	.	.	TRBV7-9	CASSLERGAFF	TGTGCCAGCAGCTTAGAAAGGGGAGCTTTCTTT
TRBJ1-2	.	TRBD1	TRBV6-5	CASSSFQGAAAYGYTF	TGTGCCAGCAGTTCTTTTCAGGGGGCGGCCGCCTATGGCTACACCTTC
TRBJ1-6	.	TRBD1	TRBV19	CASSIRQGDNSPLHF	TGTGCCAGTAGTATTAGACAGGGGGACAATTCACCCCTCCACTTT
TRBJ1-2	.	TRBD1	TRBV6-5	CASIVPRQGLGYTF	TGTGCCAGCATTGTTCCCAGACAGGGGCTCGGCTACACCTTC
TRBJ1-2	.	TRBD1	TRBV2	CASSEGAYGYTF	TGTGCCAGCTCAGAGGGGGCCTATGGCTACACCTTC
TRBJ2-5	.	.	TRBV5-4	CASSLNLALPQETQYF	TGTGCCAGCAGCTTGAATCTAGCCCTACCCCAAGAGACCCAGTACTTC
TRBJ2-1	.	TRBD2	TRBV19	CASNHLSGAPYNEQFF	TGTGCCAGTAATCACCTTAGCGGGGCCCCCTACAATGAGCAGTTCTTC
TRBJ1-2	.	.	TRBV6-5	CASKVRDGNYGYTF	TGTGCCAGCAAGGTCAGGGATGGGAACTATGGCTACACCTTC
TRBJ2-7	.	.	TRBV11-2	CASSLGRGPSYEQYF	TGTGCCAGCAGCTTGGGGCGGGGACCCTCCTACGAGCAGTACTTC
TRBJ2-7	.	TRBD2	TRBV27	CASSPRLAGGYEQYF	TGTGCCAGCAGCCCTCGGTTAGCGGGGGGCTACGAGCAGTACTTC
TRBJ2-7	.	.	TRBV10-2	CASSEQGREQYF	TGCGCCAGCAGTGAGCAGGGGCGGGAGCAGTACTTC